One T cell receptor beta chain is described in this entry. The data were taken from a study of blood T cell repertoires in COVID-19. About the study: Whether acute or convalescent, the COVID-19 samples came from the United States, Italy and Spain. T cells, B-cell-depleted T cells, or PBMCs provided the cDNA or gDNA that served as material.

Per the original data handling: By means of reference gene primer amplification, nucleated cell counts were estimated. The assay was immunoSEQ multiplex PCR, and TCRdb's table has in-frame clones only and misses some. The V and J calls and clone size come from that table; D and trimming were worked out from the DNA. There are some 100,000 clones in the sample; about 88% occur only once, and around 5% lies in the top ten. Trimming left V 2 bases short and J 3 bases short, with 11 bases between. Germline V CDR1 and CDR2: KGHSY, FQNENV. The CDR3 contains 14 residues. The rearrangement joins TRBV16 to TRBJ2-7; no reliable D call. This clonotype was sampled from a woman older than 75 with active COVID-19. The specimen was peripheral blood. The CDR3 is CASSQRGQNYEQYF. DNA of the CDR3: TGTGCCAGCAGCCAACGTGGGCAGAACTACGAGCAGTACTTC.